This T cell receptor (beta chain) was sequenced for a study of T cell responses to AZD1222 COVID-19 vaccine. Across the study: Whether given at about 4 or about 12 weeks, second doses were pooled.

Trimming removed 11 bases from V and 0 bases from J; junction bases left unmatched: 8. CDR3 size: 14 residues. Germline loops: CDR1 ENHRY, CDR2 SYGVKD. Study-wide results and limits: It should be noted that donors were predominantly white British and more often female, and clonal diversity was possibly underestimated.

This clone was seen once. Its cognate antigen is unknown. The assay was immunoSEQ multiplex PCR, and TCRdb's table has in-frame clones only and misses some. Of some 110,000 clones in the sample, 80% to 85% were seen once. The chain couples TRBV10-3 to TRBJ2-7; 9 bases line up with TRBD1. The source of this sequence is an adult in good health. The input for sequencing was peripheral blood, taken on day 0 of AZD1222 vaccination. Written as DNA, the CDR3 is TGTGCCGCTCAACCGGGACAGGGCTCCTACGAGCAGTACTTC. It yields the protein CAAQPGQGSYEQYF.